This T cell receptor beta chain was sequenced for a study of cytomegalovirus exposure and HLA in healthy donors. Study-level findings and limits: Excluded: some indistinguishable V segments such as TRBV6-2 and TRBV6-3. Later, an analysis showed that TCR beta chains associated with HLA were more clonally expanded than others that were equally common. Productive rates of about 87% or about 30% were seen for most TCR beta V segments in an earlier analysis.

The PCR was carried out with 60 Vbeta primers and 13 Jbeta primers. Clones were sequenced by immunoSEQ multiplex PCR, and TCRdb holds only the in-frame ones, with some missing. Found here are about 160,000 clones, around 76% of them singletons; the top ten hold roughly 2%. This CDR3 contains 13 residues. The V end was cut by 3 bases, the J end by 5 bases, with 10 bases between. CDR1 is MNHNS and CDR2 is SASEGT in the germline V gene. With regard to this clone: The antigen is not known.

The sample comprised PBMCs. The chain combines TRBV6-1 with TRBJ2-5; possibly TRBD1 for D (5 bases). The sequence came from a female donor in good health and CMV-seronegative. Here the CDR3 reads CASSDQGWETQYF. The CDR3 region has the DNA TGTGCCAGCAGTGACCAGGGCTGGGAGACCCAGTACTTC.